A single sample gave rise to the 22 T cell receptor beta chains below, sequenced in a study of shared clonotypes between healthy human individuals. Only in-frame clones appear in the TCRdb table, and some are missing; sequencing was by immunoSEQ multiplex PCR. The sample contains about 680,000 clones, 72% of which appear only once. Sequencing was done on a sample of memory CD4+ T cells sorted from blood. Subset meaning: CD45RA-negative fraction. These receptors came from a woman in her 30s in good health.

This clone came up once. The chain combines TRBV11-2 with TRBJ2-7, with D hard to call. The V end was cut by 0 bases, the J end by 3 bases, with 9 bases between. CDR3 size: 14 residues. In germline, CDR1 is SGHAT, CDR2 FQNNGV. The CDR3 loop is CASSLDGGIYEQYF. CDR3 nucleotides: TGTGCCAGCAGCTTAGACGGCGGAATCTACGAGCAGTACTTC.

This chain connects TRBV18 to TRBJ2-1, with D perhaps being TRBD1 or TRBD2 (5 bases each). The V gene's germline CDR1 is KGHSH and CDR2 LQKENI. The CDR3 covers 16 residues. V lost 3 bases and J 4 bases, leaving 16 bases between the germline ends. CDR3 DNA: TGTGCCAGCTCACCGCGAACCGGGACGGTTTACAATGAGCAGTTCTTC. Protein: CASSPRTGTVYNEQFF.

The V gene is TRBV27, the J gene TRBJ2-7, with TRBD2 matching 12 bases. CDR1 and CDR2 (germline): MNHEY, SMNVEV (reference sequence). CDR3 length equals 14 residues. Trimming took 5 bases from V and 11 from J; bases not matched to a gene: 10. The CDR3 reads CASSLKTSGSSKYF. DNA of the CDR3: TGTGCCAGCAGTCTAAAGACTAGCGGGAGCTCGAAGTACTTC.

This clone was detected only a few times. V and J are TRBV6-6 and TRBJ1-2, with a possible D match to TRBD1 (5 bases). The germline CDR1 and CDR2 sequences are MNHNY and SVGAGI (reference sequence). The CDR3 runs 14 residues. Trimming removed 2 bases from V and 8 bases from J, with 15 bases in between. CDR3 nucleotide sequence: TGTGCCAGCAGTTACGGCCAGGGCCGGTACGGCTACACCTTC. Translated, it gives CASSYGQGRYGYTF.

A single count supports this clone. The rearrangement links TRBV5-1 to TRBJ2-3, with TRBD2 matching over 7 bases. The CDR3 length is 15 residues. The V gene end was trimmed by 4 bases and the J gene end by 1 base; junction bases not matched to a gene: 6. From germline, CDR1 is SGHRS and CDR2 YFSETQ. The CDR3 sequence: CASSGMAGGTDTQYF. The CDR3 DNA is TGCGCCAGCAGCGGTATGGCGGGAGGCACAGATACGCAGTATTTT.

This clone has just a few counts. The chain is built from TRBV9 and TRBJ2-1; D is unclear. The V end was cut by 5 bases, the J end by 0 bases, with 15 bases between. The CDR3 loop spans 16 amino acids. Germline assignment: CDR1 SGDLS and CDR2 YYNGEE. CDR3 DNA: TGTGCCAGCAGGTGGGTTGGGGTAAGCTCCTACAATGAGCAGTTCTTC. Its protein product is CASRWVGVSSYNEQFF.

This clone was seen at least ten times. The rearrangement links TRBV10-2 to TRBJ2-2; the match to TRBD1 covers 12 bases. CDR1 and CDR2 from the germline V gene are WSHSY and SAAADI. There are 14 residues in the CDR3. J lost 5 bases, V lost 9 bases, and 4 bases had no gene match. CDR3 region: CASTGQGATGELFF. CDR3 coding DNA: TGCGCCAGTACGGGACAGGGGGCTACCGGGGAGCTGTTTTTT.

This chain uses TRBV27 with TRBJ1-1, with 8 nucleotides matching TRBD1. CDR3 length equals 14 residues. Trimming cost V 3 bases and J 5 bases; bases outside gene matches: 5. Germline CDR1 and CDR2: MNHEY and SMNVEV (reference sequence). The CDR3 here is CASSFVQGGTEAFF. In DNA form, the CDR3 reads TGTGCCAGCAGTTTCGTACAGGGGGGAACTGAAGCTTTCTTT.

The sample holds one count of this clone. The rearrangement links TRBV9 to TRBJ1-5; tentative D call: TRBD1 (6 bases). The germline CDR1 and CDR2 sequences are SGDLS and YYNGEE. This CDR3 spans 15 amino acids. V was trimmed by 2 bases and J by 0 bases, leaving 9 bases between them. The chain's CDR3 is CASSVTGHSNQPQHF. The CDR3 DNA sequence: TGTGCCAGCAGCGTTACAGGGCATAGCAATCAGCCCCAGCATTTT.

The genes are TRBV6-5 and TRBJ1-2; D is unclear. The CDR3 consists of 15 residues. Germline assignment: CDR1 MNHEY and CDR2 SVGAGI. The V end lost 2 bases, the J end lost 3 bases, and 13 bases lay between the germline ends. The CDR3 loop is CASSYLMRGDYGYTF. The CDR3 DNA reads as TGTGCCAGCAGTTACCTAATGAGAGGAGACTATGGCTACACCTTC.

The CDR3 here is CASSLDLNPTDTQYF. The CDR3 bases are TGTGCCAGCAGTTTGGATCTGAATCCCACAGATACGCAGTATTTT. This rearrangement joins TRBV6-6 to TRBJ2-3; D remains ambiguous. CDR1 is MNHNY and CDR2 is SVGAGI in the germline V gene (reference sequence). Trimming cost V 4 bases and J 2 bases, with 13 bases left between them. The CDR3 length is 15 residues.

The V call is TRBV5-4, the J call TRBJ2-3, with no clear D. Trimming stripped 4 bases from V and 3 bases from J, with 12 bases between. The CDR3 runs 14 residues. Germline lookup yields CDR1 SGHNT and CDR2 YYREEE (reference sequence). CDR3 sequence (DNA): TGTGCCAGCAGCCCCCCGCTGGGGACAGATACGCAGTATTTT. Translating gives CASSPPLGTDTQYF.

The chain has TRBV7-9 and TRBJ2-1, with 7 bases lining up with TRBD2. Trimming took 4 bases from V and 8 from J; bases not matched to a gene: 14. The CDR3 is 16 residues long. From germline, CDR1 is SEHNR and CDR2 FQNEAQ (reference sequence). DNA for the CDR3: TGTGCCAGCAGCTCACGAACCGGGACTACTGCATATGAGCAGTTCTTC. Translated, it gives CASSSRTGTTAYEQFF.

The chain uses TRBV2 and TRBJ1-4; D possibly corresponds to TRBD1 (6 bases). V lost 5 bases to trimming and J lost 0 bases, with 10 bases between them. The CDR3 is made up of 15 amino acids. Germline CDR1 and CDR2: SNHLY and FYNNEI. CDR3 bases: TGTGCCAGCAGTTCGCAGGGGACAACTAATGAAAAACTGTTTTTT. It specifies CASSSQGTTNEKLFF.

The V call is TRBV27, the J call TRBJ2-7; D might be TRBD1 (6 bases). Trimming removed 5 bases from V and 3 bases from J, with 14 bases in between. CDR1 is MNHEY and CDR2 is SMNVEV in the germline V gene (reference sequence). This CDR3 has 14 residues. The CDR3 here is CASSITEQGYEQYF. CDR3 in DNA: TGTGCCAGCAGTATAACCGAACAGGGCTACGAGCAGTACTTC.

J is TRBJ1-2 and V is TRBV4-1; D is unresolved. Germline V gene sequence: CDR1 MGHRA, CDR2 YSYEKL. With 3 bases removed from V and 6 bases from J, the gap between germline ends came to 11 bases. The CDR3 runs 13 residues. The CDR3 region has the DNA TGCGCCAGCAGCCAGGGAAAAGAGGATGGCTACACCTTC. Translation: CASSQGKEDGYTF.

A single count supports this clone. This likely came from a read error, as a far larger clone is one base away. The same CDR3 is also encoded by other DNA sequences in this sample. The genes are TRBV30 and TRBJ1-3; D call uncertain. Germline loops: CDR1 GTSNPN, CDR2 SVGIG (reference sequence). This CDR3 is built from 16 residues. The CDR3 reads CAWSPLGQFSGNTIYF. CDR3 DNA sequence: TGTGCCTGGAGTCCACTGGGCCAATTCTCTGGAAACACCATATACTTT.

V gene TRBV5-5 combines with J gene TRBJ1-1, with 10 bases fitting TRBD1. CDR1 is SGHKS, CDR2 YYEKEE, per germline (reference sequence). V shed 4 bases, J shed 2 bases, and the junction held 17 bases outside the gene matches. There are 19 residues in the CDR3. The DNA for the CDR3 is TGTGCCAGCAGCCGTAAAGCCGGGACAGGGGACGATCTTAACACTGAAGCTTTCTTT. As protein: CASSRKAGTGDDLNTEAFF.

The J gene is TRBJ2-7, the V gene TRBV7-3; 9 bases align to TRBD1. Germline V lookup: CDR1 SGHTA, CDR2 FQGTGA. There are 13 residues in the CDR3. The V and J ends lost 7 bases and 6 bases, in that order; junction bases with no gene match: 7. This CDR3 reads CASNVGQGSEQYF. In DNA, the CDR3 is TGTGCCAGCAACGTGGGACAGGGAAGCGAGCAGTACTTC.

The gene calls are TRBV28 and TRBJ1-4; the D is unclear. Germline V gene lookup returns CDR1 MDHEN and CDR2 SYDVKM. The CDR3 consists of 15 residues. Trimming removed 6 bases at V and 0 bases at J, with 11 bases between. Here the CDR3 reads CASSQPGATNEKLFF. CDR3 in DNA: TGTGCCAGCAGCCAACCAGGAGCAACTAATGAAAAACTGTTTTTT.

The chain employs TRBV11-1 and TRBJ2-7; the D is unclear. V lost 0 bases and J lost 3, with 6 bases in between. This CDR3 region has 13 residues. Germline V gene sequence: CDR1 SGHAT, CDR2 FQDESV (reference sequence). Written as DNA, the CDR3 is TGTGCCAGCAGCTTAGCGATAGGCTACGAGCAGTACTTC. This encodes CASSLAIGYEQYF.

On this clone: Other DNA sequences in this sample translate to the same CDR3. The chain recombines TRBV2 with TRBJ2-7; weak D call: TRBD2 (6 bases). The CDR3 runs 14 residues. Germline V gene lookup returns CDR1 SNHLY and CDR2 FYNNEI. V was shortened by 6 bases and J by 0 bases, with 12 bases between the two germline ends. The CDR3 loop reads CASRGGRSSYEQYF. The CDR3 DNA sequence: TGTGCCAGCAGGGGGGGAAGGAGCTCCTACGAGCAGTACTTC.